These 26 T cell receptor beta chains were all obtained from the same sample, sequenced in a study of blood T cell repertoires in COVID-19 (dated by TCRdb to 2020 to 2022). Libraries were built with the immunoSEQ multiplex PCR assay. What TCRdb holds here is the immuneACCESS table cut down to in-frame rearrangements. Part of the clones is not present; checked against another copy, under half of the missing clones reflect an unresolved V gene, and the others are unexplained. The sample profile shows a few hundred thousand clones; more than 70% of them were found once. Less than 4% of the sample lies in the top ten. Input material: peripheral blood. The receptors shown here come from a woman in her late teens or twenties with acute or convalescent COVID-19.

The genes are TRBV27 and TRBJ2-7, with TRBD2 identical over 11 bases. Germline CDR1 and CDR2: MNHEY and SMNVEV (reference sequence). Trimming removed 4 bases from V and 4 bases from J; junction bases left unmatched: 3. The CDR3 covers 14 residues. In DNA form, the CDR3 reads TGTGCCAGCAGTTCACTAGCGGGAGTGTACGAGCAGTACTTC. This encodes CASSSLAGVYEQYF.

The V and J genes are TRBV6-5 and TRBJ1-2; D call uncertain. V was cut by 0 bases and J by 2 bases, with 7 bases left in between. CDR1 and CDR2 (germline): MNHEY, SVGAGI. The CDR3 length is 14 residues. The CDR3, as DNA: TGTGCCAGCAGTTACTCGAGACACAACTATGGCTACACCTTC. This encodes CASSYSRHNYGYTF.

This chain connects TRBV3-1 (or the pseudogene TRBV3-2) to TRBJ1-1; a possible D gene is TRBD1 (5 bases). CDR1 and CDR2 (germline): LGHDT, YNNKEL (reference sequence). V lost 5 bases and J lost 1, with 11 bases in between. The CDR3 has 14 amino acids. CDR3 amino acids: CASSSRGGNTEAFF. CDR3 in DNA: TGTGCCAGCAGCAGTCGGGGGGGGAACACTGAAGCTTTCTTT.

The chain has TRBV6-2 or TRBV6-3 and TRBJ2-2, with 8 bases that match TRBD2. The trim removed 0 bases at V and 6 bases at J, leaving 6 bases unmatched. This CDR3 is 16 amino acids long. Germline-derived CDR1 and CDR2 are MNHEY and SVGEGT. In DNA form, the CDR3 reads TGTGCCAGCAGTTACTCGATCTCCGGGAGGGCCGGGGAGCTGTTTTTT. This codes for CASSYSISGRAGELFF.

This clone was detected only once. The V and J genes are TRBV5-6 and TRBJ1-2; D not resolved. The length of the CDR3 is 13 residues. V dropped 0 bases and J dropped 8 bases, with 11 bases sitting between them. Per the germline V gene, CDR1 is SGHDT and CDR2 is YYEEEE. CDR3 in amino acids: CASSLDTGEGYTF. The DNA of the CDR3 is TGTGCCAGCAGCTTGGATACCGGGGAGGGCTACACCTTC.

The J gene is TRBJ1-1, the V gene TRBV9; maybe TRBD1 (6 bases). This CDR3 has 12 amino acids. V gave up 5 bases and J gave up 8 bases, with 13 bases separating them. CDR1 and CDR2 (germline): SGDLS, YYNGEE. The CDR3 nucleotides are TGTGCCAGCAGTGGAGGAACAGGGGAAGCTTTCTTT. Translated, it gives CASSGGTGEAFF.

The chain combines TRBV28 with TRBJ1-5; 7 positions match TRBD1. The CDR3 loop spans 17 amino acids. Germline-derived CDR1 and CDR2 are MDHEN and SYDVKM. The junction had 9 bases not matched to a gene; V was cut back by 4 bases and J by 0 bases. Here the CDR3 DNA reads TGTGCCAGCAGTTCCCCGGGACAGATTTATAGCAATCAGCCCCAGCATTTT. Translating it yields CASSSPGQIYSNQPQHF.

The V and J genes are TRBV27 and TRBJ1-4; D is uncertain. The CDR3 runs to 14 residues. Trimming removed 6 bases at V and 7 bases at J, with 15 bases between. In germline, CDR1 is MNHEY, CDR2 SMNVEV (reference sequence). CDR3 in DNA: TGTGCCAGCAGAAATCCAGGTTTAGGTGAAAAACTGTTTTTT. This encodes CASRNPGLGEKLFF.

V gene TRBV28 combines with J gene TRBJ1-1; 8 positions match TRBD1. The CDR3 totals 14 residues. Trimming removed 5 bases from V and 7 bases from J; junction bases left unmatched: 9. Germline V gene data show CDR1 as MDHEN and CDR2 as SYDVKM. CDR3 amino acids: CASSIGQGGIEAFF. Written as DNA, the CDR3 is TGTGCCAGCAGTATCGGACAGGGCGGTATTGAAGCTTTCTTT. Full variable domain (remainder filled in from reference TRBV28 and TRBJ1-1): DVKVTQSSRYLVKRTGEKVFLECVQDMDHENMFWYRQDPGLGLRLIYFSYDVKMKEKGDIPEGYSVSREKKERFSLILESASTNQTSMYLCASSIGQGGIEAFFGQGTRLTVV.

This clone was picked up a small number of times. The CDR3 here is CASSPGRERLGGQFF. The CDR3 bases are TGTGCCAGCAGTCCGGGTCGGGAGCGCTTAGGAGGGCAGTTCTTC. The chain combines TRBV9 with TRBJ2-1; a possible D gene is TRBD2 (6 bases). CDR3 size: 15 residues. CDR1 is SGDLS and CDR2 is YYNGEE in the germline V gene. V gave up 5 bases and J gave up 12 bases, with 24 bases separating them.

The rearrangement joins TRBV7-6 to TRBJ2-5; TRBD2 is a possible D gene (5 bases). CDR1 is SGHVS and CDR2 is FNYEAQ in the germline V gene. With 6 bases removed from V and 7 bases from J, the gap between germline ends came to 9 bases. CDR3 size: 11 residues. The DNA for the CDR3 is TGTGCCAGCAGAGGAGGACCGACCCAGTACTTC. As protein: CASRGGPTQYF. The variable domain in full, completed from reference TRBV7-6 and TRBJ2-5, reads GAGVSQSPRYKVTKRGQDVALRCDPISGHVSLYWYRQALGQGPEFLTYFNYEAQQDKSGLPNDRFSAERPEGSISTLTIQRTEQRDSAMYRCASRGGPTQYFGPGTRLLVL.

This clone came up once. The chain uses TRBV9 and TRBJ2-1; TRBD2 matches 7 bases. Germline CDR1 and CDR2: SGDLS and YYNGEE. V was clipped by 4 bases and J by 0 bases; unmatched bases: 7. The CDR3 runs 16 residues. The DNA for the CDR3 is TGTGCCAGCAGCCCCAGACTAGCAGACTCCTACAATGAGCAGTTCTTC. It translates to CASSPRLADSYNEQFF.

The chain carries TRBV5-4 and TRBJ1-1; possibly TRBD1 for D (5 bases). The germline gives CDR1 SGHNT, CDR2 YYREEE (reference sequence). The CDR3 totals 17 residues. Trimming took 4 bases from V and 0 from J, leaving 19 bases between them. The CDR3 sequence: CASSQPTVSGMNTEAFF. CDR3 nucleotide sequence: TGTGCCAGCAGCCAACCGACAGTTAGCGGCATGAACACTGAAGCTTTCTTT.

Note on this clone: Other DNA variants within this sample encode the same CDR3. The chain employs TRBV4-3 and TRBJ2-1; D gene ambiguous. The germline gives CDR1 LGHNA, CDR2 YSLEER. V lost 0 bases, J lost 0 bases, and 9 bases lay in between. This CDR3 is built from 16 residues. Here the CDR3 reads CASSQDLRSSYNEQFF. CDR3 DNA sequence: TGCGCCAGCAGCCAAGATTTAAGGAGCTCCTACAATGAGCAGTTCTTC.

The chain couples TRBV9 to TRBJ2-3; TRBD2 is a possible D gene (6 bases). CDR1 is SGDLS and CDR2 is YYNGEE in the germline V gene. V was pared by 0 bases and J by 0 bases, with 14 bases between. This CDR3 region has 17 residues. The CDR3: CASSVAGRLSSTDTQYF. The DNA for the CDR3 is TGTGCCAGCAGCGTAGCGGGGAGGCTAAGTAGCACAGATACGCAGTATTTT.

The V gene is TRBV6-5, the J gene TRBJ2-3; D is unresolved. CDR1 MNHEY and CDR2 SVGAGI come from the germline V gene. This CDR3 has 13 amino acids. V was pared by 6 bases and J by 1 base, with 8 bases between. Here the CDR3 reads CASRTPGTDTQYF. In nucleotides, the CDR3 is TGTGCCAGCAGAACCCCGGGCACAGATACGCAGTATTTT.

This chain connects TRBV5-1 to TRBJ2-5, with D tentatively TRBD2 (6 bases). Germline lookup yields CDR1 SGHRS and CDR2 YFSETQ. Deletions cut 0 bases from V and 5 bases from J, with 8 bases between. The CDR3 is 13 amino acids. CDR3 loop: CASSLAGRETQYF. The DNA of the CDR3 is TGCGCCAGCAGCTTGGCAGGGAGGGAGACCCAGTACTTC.

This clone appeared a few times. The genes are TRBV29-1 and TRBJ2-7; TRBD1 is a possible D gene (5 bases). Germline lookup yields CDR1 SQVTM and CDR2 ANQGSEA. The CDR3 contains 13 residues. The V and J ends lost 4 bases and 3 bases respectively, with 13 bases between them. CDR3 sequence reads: CSVVSQGGYEQYF. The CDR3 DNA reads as TGCAGCGTTGTGTCTCAGGGTGGCTACGAGCAGTACTTC.

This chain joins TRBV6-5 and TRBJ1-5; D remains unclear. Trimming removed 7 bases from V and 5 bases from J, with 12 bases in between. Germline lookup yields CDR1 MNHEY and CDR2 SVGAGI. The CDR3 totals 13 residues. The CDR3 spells CASKGGIHQPQHF. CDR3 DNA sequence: TGTGCCAGCAAAGGAGGAATACATCAGCCCCAGCATTTT.

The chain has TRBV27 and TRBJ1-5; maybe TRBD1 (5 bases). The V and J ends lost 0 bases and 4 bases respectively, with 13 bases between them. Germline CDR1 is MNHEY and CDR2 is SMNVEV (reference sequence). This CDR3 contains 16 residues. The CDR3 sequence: CASSLSVGGGNQPQHF. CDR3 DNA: TGTGCCAGCAGTTTATCGGTGGGGGGAGGAAATCAGCCCCAGCATTTT.

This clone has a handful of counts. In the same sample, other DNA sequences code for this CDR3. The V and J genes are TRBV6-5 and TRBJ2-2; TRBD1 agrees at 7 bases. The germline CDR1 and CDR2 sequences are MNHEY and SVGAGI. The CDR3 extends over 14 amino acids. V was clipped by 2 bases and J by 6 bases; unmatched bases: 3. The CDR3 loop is CASSYSQGAGELFF. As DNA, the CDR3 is TGTGCCAGCAGTTACAGCCAGGGGGCCGGGGAGCTGTTTTTT.

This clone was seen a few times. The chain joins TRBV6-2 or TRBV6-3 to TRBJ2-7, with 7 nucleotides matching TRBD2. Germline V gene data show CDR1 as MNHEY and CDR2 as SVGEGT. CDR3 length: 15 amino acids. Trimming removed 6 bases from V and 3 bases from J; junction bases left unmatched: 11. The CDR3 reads CASSVRLAADYEQYF. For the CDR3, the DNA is TGTGCCAGCAGCGTAAGACTAGCCGCCGACTACGAGCAGTACTTC.

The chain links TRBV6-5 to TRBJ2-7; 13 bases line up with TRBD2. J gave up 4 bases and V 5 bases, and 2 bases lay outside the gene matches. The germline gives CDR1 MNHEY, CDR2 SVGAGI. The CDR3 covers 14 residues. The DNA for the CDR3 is TGTGCCAGCAGTCCACTAGCGGGAGGGTACGAGCAGTACTTC. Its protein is CASSPLAGGYEQYF.

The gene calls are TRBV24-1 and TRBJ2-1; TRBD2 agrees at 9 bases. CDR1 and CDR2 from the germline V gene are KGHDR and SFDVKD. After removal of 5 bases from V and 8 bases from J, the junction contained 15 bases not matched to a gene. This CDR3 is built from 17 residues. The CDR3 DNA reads TGTGCCACCAGTGTAACCGTAGCGGGAGTGTTAGGGGATGAGCAGTTCTTC. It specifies CATSVTVAGVLGDEQFF.

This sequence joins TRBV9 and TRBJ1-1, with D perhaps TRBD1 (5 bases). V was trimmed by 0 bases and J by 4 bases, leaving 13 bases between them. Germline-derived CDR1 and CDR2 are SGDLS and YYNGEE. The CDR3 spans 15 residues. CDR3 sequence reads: CASSVDGRGGTEAFF. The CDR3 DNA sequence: TGTGCCAGCAGCGTAGACGGTAGGGGTGGCACTGAAGCTTTCTTT.

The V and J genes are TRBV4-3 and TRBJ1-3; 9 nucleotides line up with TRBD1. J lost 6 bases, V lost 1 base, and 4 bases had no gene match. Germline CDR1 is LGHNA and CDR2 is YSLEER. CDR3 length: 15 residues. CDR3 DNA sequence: TGCGCCAGCAGCCAAGGGAGGGACAGGGTAAACACCATATATTTT. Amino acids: CASSQGRDRVNTIYF.